The source of this TCR beta chain is a study of spatial heterogeneity in lung cancer (dated by TCRdb to about 2019). Regarding the research as a whole: More beta-chain than alpha-chain transcripts were consistently detected, likely reflecting higher beta-chain transcript abundance. In the raw uncorrected reads, each unique combination of TCR and UMI appeared more than ten times on average. The study linked features of the TCR repertoire to counts of nonsynonymous mutations, which were determined by whole-exome sequencing of tumor tissue. At surgery, both alpha and beta chains were TCR-sequenced in about 200 tumor regions, fewer than 85 matched nontumor lung samples and a few dozen PBMC samples. TCR alpha and beta repertoires were quantitatively compared across multiple tumor regions, matched nontumor lung and blood in non-small cell lung cancer.

The sample's time point label is to be understood as: sample taken at primary tumor resection. The donors were some 70 patients from the lung TRACERx cohort who had early-stage, untreated non-small cell lung cancer. For TCR sequencing, whole RNA was extracted from tumor and nontumor lung tissue, or from cryopreserved PBMC samples, and no cell sorting was done. A patient was chosen for TCR sequencing only when enough RNA was available from at least two tumor regions. Overall study results and their limits: Ubiquitous expanded tumor TCRs were detected in blood more often at tumor resection than at routine follow-up. Confirming at a functional level the hypothesis that regional TCRs recognize regional mutations was considered to require additional single-cell paired TCR alpha and beta sequencing.

At the junction V is shortened by 5 bases and J by 5 bases; bases outside the gene matches: 6. The CDR3 measures 13 amino acids from cysteine to phenylalanine. The DNA shown is the 39-base CDR3, in frame from base 1. In the germline V gene (reference sequence), CDR1 corresponds to LNHDA and CDR2 to SQIVND. Preparation of the library involved 5' RACE. Sequencing instrument: NextSeq 500. In the TCR library protocol, a unique molecular identifier was attached to each TCR cDNA molecule so that PCR and sequencing errors could be corrected. The paper's processing steps were these. Decombinator tools were used for TCR identification, UMI-based error correction and CDR3 extraction. Expanded TCRs were defined as those above a frequency of 2 per 1,000, corresponding to the top 1% of the tumor frequency distribution. Renyi diversity was computed with the R vegan package after each repertoire had been subsampled 100 times to 5,000 TCRs. CDR3 similarity networks were built from amino acid triplet string-kernel similarity, with CDR3s being connected when pairwise similarity was above 0.82. TCRdb took the public reads, trimmed them with fastp at Q25, ran MiXCR for clone calling and kept in-frame beta chains. Identical CDR3 proteins give one entry, which carries the most common genes and DNA. The V and J calls and clone size come from TCRdb's table, not from the authors' own analysis. In this sample the table shows 55,000 to 70,000 distinct CDR3 sequences, approximately 6% of which occur a single time. The ten largest clonotypes hold approximately 15% of the sample.

This clonotype was observed many times. The antigen it recognizes is unknown. One base away there is no much larger clone; base qualities are not given. This specimen consisted of PBMCs, obtained at surgery. The sequence came from a female donor with early-stage non-small cell lung cancer. The chain was built from TRBV19 and TRBJ2-7; 7 central bases correspond to TRBD1. The CDR3 here reads CASSVEQGNEQYF. The nucleotide sequence is TGTGCCAGTAGTGTTGAACAGGGGAACGAGCAGTACTTC.